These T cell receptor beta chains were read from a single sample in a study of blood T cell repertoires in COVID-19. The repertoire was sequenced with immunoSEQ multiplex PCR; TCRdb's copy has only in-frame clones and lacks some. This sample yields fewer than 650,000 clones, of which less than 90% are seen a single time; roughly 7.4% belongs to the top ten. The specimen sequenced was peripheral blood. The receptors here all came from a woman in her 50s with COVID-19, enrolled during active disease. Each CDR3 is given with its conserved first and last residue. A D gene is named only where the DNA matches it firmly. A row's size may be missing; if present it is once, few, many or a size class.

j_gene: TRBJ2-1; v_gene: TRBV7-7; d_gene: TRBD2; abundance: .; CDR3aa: CASSLGPGLADNEQFF; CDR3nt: TGTGCCAGCAGCCTGGGGCCGGGACTAGCGGACAATGAGCAGTTCTTC
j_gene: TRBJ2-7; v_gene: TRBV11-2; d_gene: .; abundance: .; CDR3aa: CASSFEGVPYEQYF; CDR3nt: TGTGCCAGCAGCTTCGAGGGGGTCCCCTACGAGCAGTACTTC
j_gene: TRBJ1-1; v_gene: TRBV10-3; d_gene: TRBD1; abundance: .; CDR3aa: CAISEGQGAIEAFF; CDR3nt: TGTGCCATCAGTGAGGGACAGGGGGCGATTGAAGCTTTCTTT
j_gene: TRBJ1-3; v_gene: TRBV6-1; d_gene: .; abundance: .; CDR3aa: CASSEEYRDTIYF; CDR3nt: TGTGCCAGCAGTGAAGAGTACAGGGACACCATATATTTT
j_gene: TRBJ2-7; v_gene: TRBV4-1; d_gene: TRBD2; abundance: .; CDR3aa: CASSQDRPGGAWEQYF; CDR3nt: TGCGCCAGCAGCCAAGATCGCCCCGGGGGGGCGTGGGAGCAGTACTTC
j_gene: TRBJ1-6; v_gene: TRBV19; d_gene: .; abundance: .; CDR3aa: CASSIFEDSAPLHF; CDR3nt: TGTGCCAGTAGTATCTTCGAGGACAGTGCACCCCTCCACTTT
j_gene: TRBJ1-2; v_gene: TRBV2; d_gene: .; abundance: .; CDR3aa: CASSDVRRGETSGYTF; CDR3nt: TGTGCCAGCAGTGATGTACGGCGGGGGGAAACGAGTGGCTACACCTTC
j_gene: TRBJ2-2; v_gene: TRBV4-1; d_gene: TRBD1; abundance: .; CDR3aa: CASSPYRVGDRAGELFF; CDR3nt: TGCGCCAGCAGCCCATATAGGGTTGGGGACAGGGCCGGGGAGCTGTTTTTT
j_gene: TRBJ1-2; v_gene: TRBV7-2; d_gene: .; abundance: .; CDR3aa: CASSPRGGIMDGYTF; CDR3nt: TGTGCCAGCAGCCCTCGGGGGGGAATCATGGATGGCTACACCTTC
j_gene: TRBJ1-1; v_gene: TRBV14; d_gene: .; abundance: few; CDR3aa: CASSPGTSYTEAFF; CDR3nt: TGTGCCAGCAGCCCGGGGACATCTTACACTGAAGCTTTCTTT
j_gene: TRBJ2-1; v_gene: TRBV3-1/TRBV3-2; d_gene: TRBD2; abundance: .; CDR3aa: CASSRTSGRRFF; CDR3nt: TGTGCCAGCAGCCGAACTAGCGGGCGGAGGTTCTTC
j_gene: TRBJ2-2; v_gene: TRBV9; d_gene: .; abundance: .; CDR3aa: CASSQDSAREELFF; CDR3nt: TGTGCCAGTAGCCAGGACAGCGCCCGAGAGGAGCTGTTTTTT
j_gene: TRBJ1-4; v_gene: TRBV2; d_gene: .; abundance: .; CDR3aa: CASSYQQGPATNEKLFF; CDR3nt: TGTGCCAGCAGTTACCAACAGGGCCCAGCAACTAATGAAAAACTGTTTTTT
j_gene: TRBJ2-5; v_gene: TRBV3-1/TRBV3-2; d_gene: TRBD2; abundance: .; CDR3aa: CASSRGLAGETQYF; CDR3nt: TGTGCCAGCAGCCGCGGACTAGCAGGAGAGACCCAGTACTTC
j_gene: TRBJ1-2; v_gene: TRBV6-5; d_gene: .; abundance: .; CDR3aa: CASSPEGGGVYGYTF; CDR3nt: TGTGCCAGCAGTCCCGAGGGCGGCGGGGTCTATGGCTACACCTTC
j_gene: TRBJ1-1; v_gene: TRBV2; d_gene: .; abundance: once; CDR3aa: CASMTGSGTEAFF; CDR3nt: TGTGCCAGCATGACGGGGTCGGGCACTGAAGCTTTCTTT
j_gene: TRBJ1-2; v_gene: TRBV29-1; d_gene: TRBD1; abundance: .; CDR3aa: CSVSSGTDVYTF; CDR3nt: TGCAGCGTCTCCTCCGGGACAGATGTTTACACCTTC
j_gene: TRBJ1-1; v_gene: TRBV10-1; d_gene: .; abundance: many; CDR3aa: CASSADLGGPTHEAFF; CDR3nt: TGCGCCAGCAGTGCTGATCTAGGGGGACCGACACATGAAGCTTTCTTT
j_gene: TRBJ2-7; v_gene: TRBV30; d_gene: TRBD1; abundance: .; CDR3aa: CAWGGDRVSEQYF; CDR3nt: TGTGCCTGGGGGGGAGACAGGGTGTCTGAGCAGTACTTC
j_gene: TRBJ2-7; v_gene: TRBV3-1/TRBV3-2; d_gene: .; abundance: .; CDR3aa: CASSADRTYEQYF; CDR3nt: TGTGCCAGCAGCGCCGACAGGACCTACGAGCAGTACTTC
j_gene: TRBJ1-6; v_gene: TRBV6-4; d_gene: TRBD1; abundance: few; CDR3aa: CASTYRGQESPLHF; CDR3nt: TGTGCCAGCACCTACAGGGGGCAAGAATCACCCCTCCACTTT
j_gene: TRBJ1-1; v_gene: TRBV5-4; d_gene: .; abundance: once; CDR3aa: CASSWYDRSTEAFF; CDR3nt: TGTGCCAGCAGCTGGTACGACAGGTCCACTGAAGCTTTCTTT
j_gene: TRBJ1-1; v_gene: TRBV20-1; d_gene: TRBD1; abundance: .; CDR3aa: CSASPADRLNTEAFF; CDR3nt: TGCAGTGCTAGTCCCGCGGACAGGTTGAACACTGAAGCTTTCTTT
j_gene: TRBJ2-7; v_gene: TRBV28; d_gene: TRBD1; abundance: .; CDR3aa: CASSPLVLRTGGALSEQYF; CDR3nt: TGTGCCAGCAGTCCTCTCGTCCTCCGGACAGGCGGAGCCCTTTCCGAGCAGTACTTC
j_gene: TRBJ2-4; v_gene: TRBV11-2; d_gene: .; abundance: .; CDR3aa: CASSLAGVITKNIQYF; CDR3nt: TGTGCCAGCAGCTTAGCAGGGGTTATCACCAAAAACATTCAGTACTTC
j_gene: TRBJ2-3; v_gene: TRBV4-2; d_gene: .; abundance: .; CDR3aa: CASSQGEGAGHTDTQYF; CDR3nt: TGTGCCAGCAGCCAGGGGGAAGGGGCGGGGCACACAGATACGCAGTATTTT
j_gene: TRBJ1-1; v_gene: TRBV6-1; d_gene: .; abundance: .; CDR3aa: CASSDRHYTEAFF; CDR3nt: TGTGCCAGCAGTGATCGACACTACACTGAAGCTTTCTTT
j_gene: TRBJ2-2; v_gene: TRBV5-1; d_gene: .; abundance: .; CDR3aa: CASSFADTGELFF; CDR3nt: TGCGCCAGCAGCTTTGCAGATACCGGGGAGCTGTTTTTT
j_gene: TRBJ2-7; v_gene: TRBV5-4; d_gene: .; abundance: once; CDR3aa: CASSLQGSYEQYF; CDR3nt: TGTGCCAGCAGCTTGCAAGGGAGCTACGAGCAGTACTTC
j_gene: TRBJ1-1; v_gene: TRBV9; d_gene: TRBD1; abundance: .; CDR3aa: CASSRDSPLGNTEAFF; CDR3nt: TGTGCCAGCAGCCGGGACAGCCCCTTGGGGAACACTGAAGCTTTCTTT
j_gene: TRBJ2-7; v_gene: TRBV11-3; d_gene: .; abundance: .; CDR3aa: CASSLAGDGAYEQYF; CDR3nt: TGTGCCAGCAGCTTAGCAGGGGATGGGGCCTACGAGCAGTACTTC
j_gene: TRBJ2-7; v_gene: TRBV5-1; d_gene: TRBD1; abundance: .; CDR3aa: CASSPTGTGAVYEQYF; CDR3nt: TGCGCCAGCAGCCCGACCGGGACAGGGGCCGTCTACGAGCAGTACTTC
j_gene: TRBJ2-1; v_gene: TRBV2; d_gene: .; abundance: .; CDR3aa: CASGELPPAGLGYNEQFF; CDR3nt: TGTGCCAGCGGGGAACTCCCCCCGGCGGGGCTTGGCTACAATGAGCAGTTCTTC
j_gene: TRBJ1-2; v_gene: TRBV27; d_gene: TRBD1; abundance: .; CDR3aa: CASSPRGLGGYTF; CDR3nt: TGTGCCAGCAGTCCCAGGGGGCTGGGAGGCTACACCTTC
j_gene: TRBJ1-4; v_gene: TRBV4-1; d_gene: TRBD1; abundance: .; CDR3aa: CASSLGQGVGNEKLFF; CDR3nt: TGCGCCAGCAGCCTAGGACAGGGAGTGGGTAATGAAAAACTGTTTTTT
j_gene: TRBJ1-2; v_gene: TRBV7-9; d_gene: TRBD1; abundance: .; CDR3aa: CASSLGQGPYGYTF; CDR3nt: TGTGCCAGCAGCTTAGGACAGGGGCCCTATGGCTACACCTTC
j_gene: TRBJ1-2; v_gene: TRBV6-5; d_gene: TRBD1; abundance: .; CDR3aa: CASSSGQGIGGYTF; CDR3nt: TGTGCCAGCAGTTCGGGACAGGGAATTGGTGGCTACACCTTC
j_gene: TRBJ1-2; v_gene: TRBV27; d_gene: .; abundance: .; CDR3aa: CASSFRQDDRNFYGYTF; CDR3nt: TGTGCCAGCAGTTTCCGCCAGGATGACAGAAACTTCTATGGCTACACCTTC
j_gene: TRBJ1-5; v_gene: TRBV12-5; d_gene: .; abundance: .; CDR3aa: CASGFPYQPQHF; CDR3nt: TGTGCTAGTGGTTTTCCTTATCAGCCCCAGCATTTT
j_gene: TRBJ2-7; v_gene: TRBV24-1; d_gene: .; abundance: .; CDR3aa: CATSLNRTYEQYF; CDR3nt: TGTGCCACCTCCCTGAACAGAACCTACGAGCAGTACTTC